This T cell receptor (beta chain) is drawn from a study of blood T cell repertoires in COVID-19. Participant reports of clinical history set cohort assignment. The length of the CDR3 is 15 residues. The germline CDR1 and CDR2 sequences are SGHTA and FQGNSA. V was pared by 4 bases and J by 4 bases, with 7 bases of the junction left unmatched. The table came from immunoSEQ multiplex PCR; TCRdb's copy has only in-frame clones and leaves some out. This table has 130,000 to 150,000 clones, about 86% appearing once. The specimen was PBMCs or T cells enriched from blood (not recorded which). The TCR was taken from a man over 45 who had recovered from COVID-19. The chain employs TRBV7-2 and TRBJ2-1; TRBD1 matches 7 bases. In DNA form, the CDR3 reads TGTGCCAGCAGCTCGGACAGGTTTACTTACAATGAGCAGTTCTTC. Translation gives CASSSDRFTYNEQFF.